Each of the 7 T cell receptor beta chains below was sequenced from the same sample in a study of T cell clonality in common variable immunodeficiency. The repertoire was sequenced with immunoSEQ multiplex PCR; TCRdb's copy has only in-frame clones and lacks some. The sample has 50,000 to 65,000 clones, none seen only once. Sequencing was done on a sample of peripheral blood mononuclear cells. The receptors here all came from a person aged 18 to 69 in good health.

The CDR3 spells CAWSGHRYGQYF. Partial CDR3 DNA: TGTGCCTGGAGTGGTCACCGCTATGGT. V usage is TRBV30 and J usage is TRBJ2-4; D is uncertain. The observed sequence ends 3 residues before the CDR3 terminus, with the missing tail filled in from the germline J gene. The CDR3 runs 12 residues. Germline values: CDR1 GTSNPN, CDR2 SVGIG (reference sequence).

This clone was seen only a few times. The CDR3 is cut off 3 residues early in the read; its end comes from the germline J gene. The chain joins TRBV2 to TRBJ2-3; TRBD2 matches 10 bases. CDR1 is SNHLY, CDR2 FYNNEI, per germline. This CDR3 comprises 15 residues. The sequenced CDR3 bases are TGTGCCAGCAGTCCTCTAGCGGGAGAGGGAGAGACG. It codes for CASSPLAGEGET. The whole CDR3 protein is CASSPLAGEGETQYF.

This clone was counted at least ten times. The read halts 3 residues ahead of the CDR3 end, with the missing end drawn from the germline J gene. The rearrangement uses TRBV29-1 and TRBJ1-2; D gene ambiguous. V lost 3 bases and J lost 0, with 11 bases in between. Germline loops: CDR1 SQVTM, CDR2 ANQGSEA. CDR3 length: 14 amino acids. The chain's CDR3 is CSVDDRHSNYGYTF. Partial CDR3 DNA: TGCAGCGTTGATGATCGACACTCTAACTATGGC.

This clone was observed many times. The read is 3 residues too short to cover the CDR3 end, so that end is filled in from the germline J gene. The chain couples TRBV6-2 or TRBV6-3 to TRBJ1-1, with 8 bases that match TRBD1. Germline V gives CDR1 MNHEY, CDR2 SVGEGT. The CDR3 is made up of 15 amino acids. Trimming removed 5 bases from V and 5 bases from J; junction bases left unmatched: 10. The CDR3 sequence is CASSAVGQGLTEAFF. CDR3 bases read: TGTGCCAGCAGTGCGGTAGGACAGGGTTTGACTGAA.

This clone came up many times. The read ends 3 residues early relative to the CDR3; the germline J gene fills the gap. The rearrangement uses TRBV20-1 and TRBJ2-7, with D unclear. The CDR3 spans 12 residues. CDR1 is DFQATT, CDR2 SNEGSKA, per germline (reference sequence). The V end lost 0 bases, the J end lost 3 bases, and 6 bases lay between the germline ends. The sequenced part of the CDR3 DNA is TGCAGTGCTAGAGACGGGTACTACGAG. Its translation is CSARDGYYE. The CDR3 reads in full as CSARDGYYEQYF.

This clone has ten or more counts. The missing CDR3 end, 3 residues past where the read stops, is filled in from the germline J gene. The sample contains more than one DNA sequence encoding this CDR3. The chain couples TRBV20-1 to TRBJ1-5, with a tentative D call TRBD1 (5 bases). The V gene lost 1 base and the J gene lost 4 bases, with 8 bases spanning the gap. This CDR3 is built from 13 residues. Germline V gene sequence: CDR1 DFQATT, CDR2 SNEGSKA (reference sequence). The CDR3 DNA, read in part, is TGCAGTGCTAGAGGGGGCTCGAATCAGCCC. It yields the protein CSARGGSNQP. The CDR3 in its entirety is CSARGGSNQPQHF.

This clone was seen repeatedly, ten times or more. The read halts 3 residues ahead of the CDR3 end, with the missing end drawn from the germline J gene. The chain joins TRBV19 to TRBJ1-1, with 9 nucleotides matching TRBD1. Losses at the gene ends were 9 bases for V and 0 bases for J; bases not matched to a gene: 2. This CDR3 contains 13 residues. CDR1 is LNHDA, CDR2 SQIVND, per germline (reference sequence). The CDR3 spells CASRDRVNTEAFF. CDR3 DNA (partial): TGTGCCAGCCGGGACAGGGTGAACACTGAA.